The entry that follows covers one T cell receptor beta chain sequence. The data are from a study of blood T cell repertoires in COVID-19. Study details: Whether acute or convalescent, the COVID-19 samples came from the United States, Italy and Spain. Sample material is recorded as cDNA or gDNA derived from T cells, B-cell-depleted T cells, or PBMCs.

The CDR3 covers 15 residues. V dropped 4 bases and J dropped 5 bases, with 15 bases sitting between them. Per germline, CDR1 MNHEY and CDR2 SVGAGI. Original processing notes: Reference gene primer amplification gave estimated nucleated cell counts. Clones were read by immunoSEQ multiplex PCR, and TCRdb kept only the in-frame ones, dropping some. The V and J calls and clone size were taken over from that table, and D and trimming were inferred from the DNA. The table has about 180,000 clones, more than 70% seen once; the top ten hold 3.5% to 5%. The V call is TRBV6-5, the J call TRBJ2-1; perhaps TRBD2 as D (6 bases). Sequencing was done on a sample of peripheral blood. This sequence originates from a woman in her twenties or thirties with acute or convalescent COVID-19. The CDR3 DNA is TGTGCCAGCAGTTTGGGGACTCTCCCCGACAATGAGCAGTTCTTC. Protein product: CASSLGTLPDNEQFF.